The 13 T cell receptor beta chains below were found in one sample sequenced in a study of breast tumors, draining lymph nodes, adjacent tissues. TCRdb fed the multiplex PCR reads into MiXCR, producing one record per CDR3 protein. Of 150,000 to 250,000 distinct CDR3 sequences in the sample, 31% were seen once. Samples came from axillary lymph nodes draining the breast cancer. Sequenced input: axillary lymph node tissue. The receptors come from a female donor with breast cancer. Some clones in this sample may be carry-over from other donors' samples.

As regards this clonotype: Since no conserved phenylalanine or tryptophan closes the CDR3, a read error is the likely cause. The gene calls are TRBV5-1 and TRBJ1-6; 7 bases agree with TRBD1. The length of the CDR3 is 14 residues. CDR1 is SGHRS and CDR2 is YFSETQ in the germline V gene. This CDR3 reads CASSPGDSSSPLHL. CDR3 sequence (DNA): TGTGCCAGCAGCCCGGGGGACAGTTCTTCCCCCCTCCACCTT.

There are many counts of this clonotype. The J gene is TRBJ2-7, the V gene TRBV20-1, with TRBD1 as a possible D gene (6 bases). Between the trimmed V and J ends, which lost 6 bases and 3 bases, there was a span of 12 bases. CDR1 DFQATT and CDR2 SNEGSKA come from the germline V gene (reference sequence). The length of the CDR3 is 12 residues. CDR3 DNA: TGCAGTGCAGCACAGGGTGGCTACGAGCAGTACTTC. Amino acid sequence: CSAAQGGYEQYF.

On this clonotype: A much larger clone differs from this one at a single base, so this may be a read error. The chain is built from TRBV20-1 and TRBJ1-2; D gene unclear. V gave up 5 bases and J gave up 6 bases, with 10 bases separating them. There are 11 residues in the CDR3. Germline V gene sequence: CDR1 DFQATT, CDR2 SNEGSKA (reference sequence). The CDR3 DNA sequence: TGCAGTGCTGGCAGGCTGGATGGCTACACCTTC. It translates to CSAGRLDGYTF.

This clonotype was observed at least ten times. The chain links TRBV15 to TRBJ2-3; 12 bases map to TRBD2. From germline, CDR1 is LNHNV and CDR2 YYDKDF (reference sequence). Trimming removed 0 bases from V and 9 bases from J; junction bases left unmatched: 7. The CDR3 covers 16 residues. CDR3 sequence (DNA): TGTGCCACCAGCAGAGATAAAACTAGCGGGGGGTTCACGCAGTATTTT. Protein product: CATSRDKTSGGFTQYF. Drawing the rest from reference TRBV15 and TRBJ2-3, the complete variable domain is DAMVIQNPRYQVTQFGKPVTLSCSQTLNHNVMYWYQQKSSQAPKLLFHYYDKDFNNEADTPDNFQSRRPNTSFCFLDIRSPGLGDTAMYLCATSRDKTSGGFTQYFGPGTRLTVL.

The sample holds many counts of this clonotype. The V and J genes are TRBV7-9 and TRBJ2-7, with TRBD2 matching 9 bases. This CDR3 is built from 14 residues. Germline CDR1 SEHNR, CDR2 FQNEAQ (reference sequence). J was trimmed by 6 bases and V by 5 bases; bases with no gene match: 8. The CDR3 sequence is CASSRGLAGAEQYF. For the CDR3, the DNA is TGTGCCAGCAGCCGGGGACTAGCAGGGGCCGAGCAGTACTTC.

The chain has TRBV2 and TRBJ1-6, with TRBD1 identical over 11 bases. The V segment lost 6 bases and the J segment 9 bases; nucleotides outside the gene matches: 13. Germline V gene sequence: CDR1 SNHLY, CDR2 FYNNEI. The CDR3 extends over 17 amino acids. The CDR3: CASRPTRTGGAGSPLHF. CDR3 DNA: TGTGCCAGCAGACCCACCAGGACAGGGGGCGCCGGTTCACCCCTCCACTTT.

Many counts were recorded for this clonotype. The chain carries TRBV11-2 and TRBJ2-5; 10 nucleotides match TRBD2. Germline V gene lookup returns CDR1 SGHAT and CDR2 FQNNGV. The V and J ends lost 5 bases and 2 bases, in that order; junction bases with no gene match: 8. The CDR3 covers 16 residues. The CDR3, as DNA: TGTGCCAGCAGCCGCCCCGGGACTAGCGTGCAAGAGACCCAGTACTTC. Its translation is CASSRPGTSVQETQYF.

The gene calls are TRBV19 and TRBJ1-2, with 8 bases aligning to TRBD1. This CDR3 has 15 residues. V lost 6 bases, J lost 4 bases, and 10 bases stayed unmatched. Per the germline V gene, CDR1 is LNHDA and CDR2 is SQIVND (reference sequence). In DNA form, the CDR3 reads TGTGCCAGTAGAAACACCAGACAGGGGATCTATGGCTACACCTTC. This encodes CASRNTRQGIYGYTF.

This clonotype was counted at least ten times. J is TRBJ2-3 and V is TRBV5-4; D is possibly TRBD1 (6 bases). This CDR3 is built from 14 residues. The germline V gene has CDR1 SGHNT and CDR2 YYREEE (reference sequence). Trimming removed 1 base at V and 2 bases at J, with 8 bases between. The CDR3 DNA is TGTGCCAGCAGCTTGACAGGGAACACAGATACGCAGTATTTT. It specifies CASSLTGNTDTQYF.

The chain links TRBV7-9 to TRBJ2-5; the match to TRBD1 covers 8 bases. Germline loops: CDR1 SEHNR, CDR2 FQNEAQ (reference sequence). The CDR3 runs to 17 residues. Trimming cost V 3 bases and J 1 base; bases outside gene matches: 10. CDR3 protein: CASSFRTGWAAQETQYF. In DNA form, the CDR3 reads TGTGCCAGCAGCTTCCGGACAGGGTGGGCAGCCCAAGAGACCCAGTACTTC. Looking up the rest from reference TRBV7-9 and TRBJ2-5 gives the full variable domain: DTGVSQNPRHKITKRGQNVTFRCDPISEHNRLYWYRQTLGQGPEFLTYFQNEAQLEKSRLLSDRFSAERPKGSFSTLEIQRTEQGDSAMYLCASSFRTGWAAQETQYFGPGTRLLVL.

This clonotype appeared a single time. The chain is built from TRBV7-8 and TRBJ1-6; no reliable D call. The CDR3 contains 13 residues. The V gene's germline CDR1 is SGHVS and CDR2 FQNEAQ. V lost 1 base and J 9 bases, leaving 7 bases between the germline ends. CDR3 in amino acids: CASSLGLASPLHF. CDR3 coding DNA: TGTGCCAGCAGCTTAGGACTAGCTTCACCCCTCCACTTT.

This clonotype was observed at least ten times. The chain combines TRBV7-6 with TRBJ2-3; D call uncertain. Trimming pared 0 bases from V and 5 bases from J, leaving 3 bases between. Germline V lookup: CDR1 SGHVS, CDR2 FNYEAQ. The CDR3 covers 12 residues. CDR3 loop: CASSLARDTQYF. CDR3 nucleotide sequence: TGTGCCAGCAGCTTAGCGCGAGATACGCAGTATTTT.

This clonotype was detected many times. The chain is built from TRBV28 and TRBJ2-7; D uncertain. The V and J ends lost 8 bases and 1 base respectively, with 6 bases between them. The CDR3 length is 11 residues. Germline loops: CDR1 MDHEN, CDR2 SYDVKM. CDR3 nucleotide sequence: TGTGCCAGCCGAGAGTCCTACGAGCAGTACTTC. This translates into CASRESYEQYF.